This is a list of T cell receptor beta chains from one sample in a study of technical replicates of blood from a few donors. Clones were sequenced by immunoSEQ multiplex PCR, and TCRdb holds only the in-frame ones, with some missing. The table records 55,000 to 65,000 clones, just over 90% of them present only once. Sequences were obtained from PBMCs. The receptors derive from a human donor in good health. Some clones in this sample may be carry-over from other donors' samples. Each CDR3 is given with its conserved first and last residue. Clone size is shown for a subset of rows, as once, few, many or a class of expanded clone.

J gene,clone size,V gene,CDR3 protein
TRBJ2-7,-,TRBV5-5,CASSLGTGIAYEQYF
TRBJ1-1,-,TRBV19,CASSTTGRAPSTEAFF
TRBJ2-2,-,TRBV5-5,CASSLRQGGNTGELFF
TRBJ1-3,-,TRBV29-1,CSVETGAGNTIYF
TRBJ1-1,-,TRBV7-9,CASSPRPGPMNTEAFF
TRBJ2-5,-,TRBV5-1,CASSLRLAGGEETQYF
TRBJ2-1,-,TRBV5-4,CASSLSLAGGVEQFF
TRBJ2-3,once,TRBV7-9,CASSSFSTDTQYF
TRBJ2-7,-,TRBV5-1,CASSLEGDSSYEQYF
TRBJ1-2,-,TRBV6-5,CASSETGGRGYTF
TRBJ2-7,-,TRBV18,CASSGDGTYEQYF
TRBJ1-5,-,TRBV6-5,CASSYSSDQPQHF
TRBJ2-2,-,TRBV4-1,CASRLKLAGDTGELFF
TRBJ2-7,-,TRBV27,CASREPGQGLEKYEQYF
TRBJ1-2,-,TRBV18,CASSPGTSQGYGYTF
TRBJ2-5,-,TRBV27,CASSPLRVRLRETQYF
TRBJ1-3,-,TRBV4-1,CASSQGVIGSGNTIYF
TRBJ2-6,-,TRBV2,CASSSSGANVLTF
TRBJ1-2,-,TRBV25-1,CASSEIGVRGFEGYTF
TRBJ2-1,once,TRBV5-6,CASRLAGGNEQFF
TRBJ2-2,-,TRBV4-3,CASSQDGQGKGTGELFF
TRBJ1-3,-,TRBV4-1,CASSQDSRGGDQGNTIYF
TRBJ2-1,-,TRBV29-1,CSALGLAGSYNEQFF